The 32 T cell receptor beta chains presented below share a single source sample, sequenced in a study of OX40 agonist ivuxolimab in advanced cancers. The method behind the library was the immunoSEQ multiplex PCR assay. This is the immuneACCESS table as TCRdb keeps it, with only in-frame sequences that have V and J called. A part of the clones is gone; compared with another copy, unresolved V genes explain less than half, and the rest is unexplained. In this sample the table shows 100,000 to 110,000 clones, around 91% of which occur a single time. Of the sample, 0.16% falls within the top ten clones. Specimen: CD4+ or CD8+ T cells sorted from blood, collected in a trial of the OX40 agonist ivuxolimab. These receptors originate from an adult with an advanced solid tumor such as melanoma, head and neck, liver or kidney cancer.

This chain uses TRBV5-4 with TRBJ2-5; D perhaps matches TRBD2 (5 bases). CDR3 length equals 13 residues. Trimming left V 4 bases short and J 5 bases short, with 12 bases between. In germline, CDR1 is SGHNT, CDR2 YYREEE (reference sequence). For the CDR3, the DNA is TGTGCCAGCAGCCCGGACTCAATGGAGACCCAGTACTTC. It is translated as CASSPDSMETQYF.

This clone turned up a few times. The rearrangement uses TRBV7-2 and TRBJ2-7, with TRBD2 identical over 7 bases. CDR1 SGHTA and CDR2 FQGNSA come from the germline V gene. CDR3 length: 15 residues. The ends lost 2 bases at V and 0 bases at J; junction bases unmatched: 4. Written as DNA, the CDR3 is TGTGCCAGCAGCTTATCGCGCGGGAGCTCCTACGAGCAGTACTTC. Translated: CASSLSRGSSYEQYF. The full variable domain, completed using reference TRBV7-2 and TRBJ2-7, is GAGVSQSPSNKVTEKGKDVELRCDPISGHTALYWYRQSLGQGLEFLIYFQGNSAPDKSGLPSDRFSAERTGGSVSTLTIQRTQQEDSAVYLCASSLSRGSSYEQYFGPGTRLTVT.

J is TRBJ1-1 and V is TRBV27; D is possibly TRBD1 (5 bases). V was trimmed by 6 bases and J by 5 bases, leaving 19 bases between them. Germline loops: CDR1 MNHEY, CDR2 SMNVEV (reference sequence). CDR3 size: 15 residues. This CDR3 reads CASSLTRRVQTEAFF. The DNA of the CDR3 is TGTGCCAGCAGCTTAACCCGCAGGGTGCAAACTGAAGCTTTCTTT.

This clone was found a few times. This rearrangement joins TRBV19 to TRBJ1-5; 11 bases agree with TRBD1. Germline trimming cut 3 bases from V and 6 bases from J; bases unmatched to any gene: 13. This CDR3 comprises 18 residues. CDR1 LNHDA and CDR2 SQIVND come from the germline V gene (reference sequence). The CDR3 is CASSIPSSWTGGTQPQHF. The CDR3 DNA sequence: TGTGCCAGTAGTATCCCTAGTTCCTGGACAGGGGGCACTCAGCCCCAGCATTTT.

This chain connects TRBV28 to TRBJ1-2; D is uncertain. Per germline, CDR1 MDHEN and CDR2 SYDVKM. The ends were cut back, 2 bases at V and 7 bases at J, with 20 bases in the middle. This CDR3 comprises 16 residues. The CDR3 loop reads CASSLRTESRRGGYTF. The CDR3 DNA reads TGTGCCAGCAGTTTACGTACAGAAAGTCGTCGAGGTGGCTACACCTTC.

The chain joins TRBV2 to TRBJ1-4, with TRBD1 matching 9 bases. The germline V gene has CDR1 SNHLY and CDR2 FYNNEI. J gave up 6 bases and V 6 bases, and 5 bases lay outside the gene matches. This CDR3 is built from 14 residues. DNA for the CDR3: TGTGCCAGCAGGGAGGGACAGGGTTATGAAAAACTGTTTTTT. As protein: CASREGQGYEKLFF. The full variable domain, completed using reference TRBV2 and TRBJ1-4, is EPEVTQTPSHQVTQMGQEVILRCVPISNHLYFYWYRQILGQKVEFLVSFYNNEISEKSEIFDDQFSVERPDGSNFTLKIRSTKLEDSAMYFCASREGQGYEKLFFGSGTQLSVL.

This sequence joins TRBV7-7 and TRBJ2-1; 14 positions agree with TRBD2. Germline V CDR1 and CDR2: SSHAT, FNYEAQ (reference sequence). This CDR3 is built from 17 residues. J lost 8 bases, V lost 1 base, and 7 bases had no gene match. CDR3 DNA: TGTGCCAGCAGCTTAGGTCCGGGACTAGCGGGGGTCTATGAGCAGTTCTTC. This codes for CASSLGPGLAGVYEQFF.

The rearrangement links TRBV5-6 to TRBJ2-3; D is ambiguous. The CDR3 covers 15 residues. Germline V lookup: CDR1 SGHDT, CDR2 YYEEEE. V was shortened by 0 bases and J by 0 bases, with 8 bases between the two germline ends. CDR3 nucleotide sequence: TGTGCCAGCAGCTTGGGACTTACTAGCACAGATACGCAGTATTTT. Its protein is CASSLGLTSTDTQYF.

This clone was picked up a small number of times. V is TRBV5-1 and J is TRBJ1-1; D not resolved. Germline CDR1 SGHRS, CDR2 YFSETQ. Deletions cut 3 bases from V and 1 base from J, with 22 bases between. This CDR3 contains 18 residues. Here the CDR3 reads CASSSLGTITIPNTEAFF. The CDR3 region has the DNA TGCGCCAGCAGCTCGTTGGGAACGATAACAATCCCGAACACTGAAGCTTTCTTT.

This chain links TRBV5-6 with TRBJ1-2, with 7 bases aligning to TRBD1. V was clipped by 3 bases and J by 6 bases; unmatched bases: 11. Germline CDR1 and CDR2: SGHDT and YYEEEE. The CDR3 is 15 amino acids. DNA of the CDR3: TGTGCCAGCAGCTACCCTGCTAACAGGGGTAATGGCTACACCTTC. This codes for CASSYPANRGNGYTF.

The chain is built from TRBV10-3 and TRBJ2-7, with TRBD1 as a possible D gene (6 bases). The CDR3 is made up of 11 amino acids. Germline loops: CDR1 ENHRY, CDR2 SYGVKD. Trimming pared 4 bases from V and 5 bases from J, leaving 6 bases between. The CDR3 DNA reads TGTGCCATCAGTGCAGGGGACGAGCAGTACTTC. Translation gives CAISAGDEQYF.

V usage is TRBV5-1 and J usage is TRBJ1-4; 7 bases map to TRBD1. The CDR3 consists of 15 residues. J lost 7 bases, V lost 4 bases, and 10 bases had no gene match. Germline-derived CDR1 and CDR2 are SGHRS and YFSETQ. In DNA, the CDR3 is TGCGCCAGCAGCCTACAGGGGTCCGGGGGTGAAAAACTGTTTTTT. Its protein product is CASSLQGSGGEKLFF.

V and J are TRBV5-1 and TRBJ2-1; 9 nucleotides agree with TRBD2. The CDR3 is 17 residues long. V shed 2 bases and J 2 bases; nucleotides not matched to a gene: 8. Looked up from germline, CDR1 is SGHRS and CDR2 is YFSETQ. The CDR3 DNA sequence: TGCGCCAGCAGCTTAAGACTGTCTAGCGGGACCTACAATGAGCAGTTCTTC. Translation: CASSLRLSSGTYNEQFF.

The chain recombines TRBV7-8 with TRBJ2-7; TRBD2 agrees at 10 bases. The V gene end was trimmed by 4 bases and the J gene end by 2 bases; junction bases not matched to a gene: 5. Looked up from germline, CDR1 is SGHVS and CDR2 is FQNEAQ. The CDR3 covers 15 residues. In DNA, the CDR3 is TGTGCCAGCAGCTCGGGACTAGCGCAACCCTACGAGCAGTACTTC. Amino acids: CASSSGLAQPYEQYF.

The chain links TRBV5-1 to TRBJ2-3; tentative D call: TRBD1 (5 bases). Trimming took off 2 bases at V and 3 bases at J, with 10 bases between the two ends. This CDR3 comprises 14 residues. Germline loops: CDR1 SGHRS, CDR2 YFSETQ. The CDR3 region has the DNA TGCGCCAGCAGCTTTATAGGACAAACAGATACGCAGTATTTT. Its protein is CASSFIGQTDTQYF. Complete variable domain (other parts from reference TRBV5-1 and TRBJ2-3): KAGVTQTPRYLIKTRGQQVTLSCSPISGHRSVSWYQQTPGQGLQFLFEYFSETQRNKGNFPGRFSGRQFSNSRSEMNVSTLELGDSALYLCASSFIGQTDTQYFGPGTRLTVL.

The chain couples TRBV6-6 to TRBJ1-6; 8 nucleotides align to TRBD1. The CDR3 consists of 16 residues. Germline CDR1 reads MNHNY; CDR2 reads SVGAGI (reference sequence). V lost 0 bases, J lost 6 bases, and 4 bases stayed unmatched. CDR3 in amino acids: CASSYSTGQVNSPLHF. CDR3 in DNA: TGTGCCAGCAGTTACTCGACGGGACAGGTTAATTCACCCCTCCACTTT.

The chain uses TRBV5-1 and TRBJ1-1, with TRBD1 matching over 9 bases. The CDR3 has 16 residues. Losses at the gene ends were 0 bases for V and 3 bases for J; bases not matched to a gene: 6. Germline V gives CDR1 SGHRS, CDR2 YFSETQ. The CDR3 coding sequence is TGCGCCAGCAGCTTGGGGACAGGGGTTCTGGACACTGAAGCTTTCTTT. This codes for CASSLGTGVLDTEAFF.

The genes are TRBV30 and TRBJ1-2; D is unresolved. The germline gives CDR1 GTSNPN, CDR2 SVGIG (reference sequence). The CDR3 contains 14 residues. Trimming took 2 bases from V and 0 from J, leaving 10 bases between them. The CDR3 sequence: CAWSPRPANYGYTF. For the CDR3, the DNA is TGTGCCTGGAGTCCCAGGCCAGCTAACTATGGCTACACCTTC.

The chain joins TRBV9 to TRBJ2-1; either TRBD1 or TRBD2 may fit D (5 bases each). CDR3 length equals 13 residues. Trimming stripped 1 base from V and 10 bases from J, with 12 bases between. From germline, CDR1 is SGDLS and CDR2 YYNGEE. The CDR3 sequence: CASSVRVRDEQFF. Here the CDR3 DNA reads TGTGCCAGCAGCGTACGAGTCCGGGACGAGCAGTTCTTC.

This chain links TRBV6-5 with TRBJ2-7; D remains ambiguous. The germline V and J ends were trimmed by 1 base and 5 bases, with 6 bases remaining between them. Germline V CDR1 and CDR2: MNHEY, SVGAGI. This CDR3 has 12 amino acids. In nucleotides, the CDR3 is TGTGCCAGCAGTTACTTCTCTGACGAGCAGTACTTC. This sequence encodes CASSYFSDEQYF.

This clone was counted once. The chain employs TRBV7-9 and TRBJ2-1; 11 bases align to TRBD2. Germline V gene data show CDR1 as SEHNR and CDR2 as FQNEAQ (reference sequence). This CDR3 contains 17 residues. V was clipped by 0 bases and J by 9 bases; unmatched bases: 10. CDR3 protein: CASSLALSGRARGEQFF. In DNA form, the CDR3 reads TGTGCCAGCAGCTTAGCGCTTAGCGGGAGGGCCCGAGGTGAGCAGTTCTTC.

This clone was found a few times. CDR3 bases: TGCGCCAGCAGCTTGGGTACAGTAGCGGGAGGGAGCTACAATGAGCAGTTCTTC. Its protein product is CASSLGTVAGGSYNEQFF. The rearrangement links TRBV5-1 to TRBJ2-1; TRBD2 matches 11 bases. This CDR3 is 18 amino acids long. With V trimmed by 0 bases and J by 3 bases, 8 bases remained unmatched. From germline, CDR1 is SGHRS and CDR2 YFSETQ.

This clone was detected only once. The chain combines TRBV7-9 with TRBJ1-6; D is possibly TRBD1 (5 bases). Trimming left V 5 bases short and J 7 bases short, with 15 bases between. Germline V gives CDR1 SEHNR, CDR2 FQNEAQ (reference sequence). The CDR3 is made up of 15 amino acids. The DNA of the CDR3 is TGTGCCAGCAGCCCAGTGGGGGGATCAAATTCACCCCTCCACTTT. This gives the protein CASSPVGGSNSPLHF.

The sample holds one count of this clone. The rearrangement uses TRBV6-4 and TRBJ2-2; D unresolved. The CDR3 is 14 amino acids. Germline V CDR1 and CDR2: MRHNA, SNTAGT. Trimming removed 3 bases from V and 4 bases from J, with 9 bases in between. The CDR3 loop is CASSDDWGTGELFF. The DNA of the CDR3 is TGTGCCAGCAGTGATGACTGGGGCACCGGGGAGCTGTTTTTT.

The gene calls are TRBV7-8 and TRBJ2-1, with a possible D match to TRBD2 (6 bases). The CDR3 has 15 residues. Deletions cut 1 base from V and 7 bases from J, with 14 bases between. Germline lookup yields CDR1 SGHVS and CDR2 FQNEAQ. CDR3 bases: TGTGCCAGCAGCTTAGGACTAGTCCAGTCGAATGAGCAGTTCTTC. It yields the protein CASSLGLVQSNEQFF.

This sequence joins TRBV5-6 and TRBJ2-2, with 7 bases fitting TRBD1. The length of the CDR3 is 15 residues. V shed 0 bases and J 4 bases; nucleotides not matched to a gene: 3. Germline CDR1 SGHDT, CDR2 YYEEEE. CDR3 in DNA: TGTGCCAGCAGCTTGGGGGACAGAGCCACCGGGGAGCTGTTTTTT. Its translation: CASSLGDRATGELFF.

The chain links TRBV27 to TRBJ1-1, with TRBD1 matching over 8 bases. The CDR3 extends over 13 amino acids. V lost 6 bases to trimming and J lost 11 bases; unmatched junction nucleotides: 11. CDR1 is MNHEY, CDR2 SMNVEV, per germline (reference sequence). The CDR3 loop is CASSRDRGPRAFF. In nucleotides, the CDR3 is TGTGCCAGCAGCAGAGACAGGGGCCCCAGGGCTTTCTTT.

The CDR3 protein is CASSSTSGGPSTDTQYF. The CDR3 DNA reads TGTGCCAGCAGCTCGACTAGCGGGGGGCCTAGCACAGATACGCAGTATTTT. The rearrangement joins TRBV7-6 to TRBJ2-3, with 13 bases aligning to TRBD2. The CDR3 has 17 amino acids. Looked up from germline, CDR1 is SGHVS and CDR2 is FNYEAQ. V shed 4 bases and J 0 bases; nucleotides not matched to a gene: 4.

The CDR3 reads CASRATGGYGYTF. CDR3 coding DNA: TGTGCCAGCAGAGCGACAGGGGGTTATGGCTACACCTTC. The J gene is TRBJ1-2, the V gene TRBV2, with TRBD1 matching 9 bases. This CDR3 has 13 residues. J was trimmed by 5 bases and V by 6 bases; bases with no gene match: 4. The V gene's germline CDR1 is SNHLY and CDR2 FYNNEI.

The V and J genes are TRBV5-1 and TRBJ1-2; D is ambiguous. Germline CDR1 is SGHRS and CDR2 is YFSETQ. The length of the CDR3 is 16 residues. V lost 3 bases, J lost 4 bases, and 19 bases lay in between. In nucleotides, the CDR3 is TGCGCCAGCAGCTCCCTTCCGAGCGGAATTGTCTATGGCTACACCTTC. Its protein product is CASSSLPSGIVYGYTF.

The gene calls are TRBV6-6 and TRBJ2-4; TRBD1 agrees at 8 bases. The CDR3 runs to 14 residues. V shed 5 bases and J 3 bases; nucleotides not matched to a gene: 3. Germline assignment: CDR1 MNHNY and CDR2 SVGAGI (reference sequence). The CDR3 sequence: CASSQDRVKNIQYF. The CDR3 DNA reads as TGTGCCAGCAGTCAGGACAGGGTCAAAAACATTCAGTACTTC.

The chain is built from TRBV29-1 and TRBJ2-7; TRBD2 might be the D (6 bases). The V and J ends lost 7 bases and 2 bases respectively, with 12 bases between them. The CDR3 extends over 12 amino acids. The germline CDR1 and CDR2 sequences are SQVTM and ANQGSEA. The CDR3 protein is CSAAGYPYEQYF. DNA for the CDR3: TGCAGCGCAGCGGGTTACCCCTACGAGCAGTACTTC.